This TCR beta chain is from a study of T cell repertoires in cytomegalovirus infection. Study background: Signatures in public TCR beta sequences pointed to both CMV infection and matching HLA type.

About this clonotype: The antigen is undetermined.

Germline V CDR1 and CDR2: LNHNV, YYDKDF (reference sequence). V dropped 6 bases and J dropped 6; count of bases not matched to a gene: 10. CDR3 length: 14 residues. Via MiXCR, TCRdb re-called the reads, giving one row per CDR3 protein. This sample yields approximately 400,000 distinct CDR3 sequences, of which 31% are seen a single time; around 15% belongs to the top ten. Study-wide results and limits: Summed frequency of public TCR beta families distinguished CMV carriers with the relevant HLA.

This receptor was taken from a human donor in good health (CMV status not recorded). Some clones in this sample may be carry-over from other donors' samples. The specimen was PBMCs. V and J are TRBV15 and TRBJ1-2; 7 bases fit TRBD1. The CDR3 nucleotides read TGTGCCACCAGGACAGGGCTGGCAAAAAATGGCTACACCTTC. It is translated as CATRTGLAKNGYTF.